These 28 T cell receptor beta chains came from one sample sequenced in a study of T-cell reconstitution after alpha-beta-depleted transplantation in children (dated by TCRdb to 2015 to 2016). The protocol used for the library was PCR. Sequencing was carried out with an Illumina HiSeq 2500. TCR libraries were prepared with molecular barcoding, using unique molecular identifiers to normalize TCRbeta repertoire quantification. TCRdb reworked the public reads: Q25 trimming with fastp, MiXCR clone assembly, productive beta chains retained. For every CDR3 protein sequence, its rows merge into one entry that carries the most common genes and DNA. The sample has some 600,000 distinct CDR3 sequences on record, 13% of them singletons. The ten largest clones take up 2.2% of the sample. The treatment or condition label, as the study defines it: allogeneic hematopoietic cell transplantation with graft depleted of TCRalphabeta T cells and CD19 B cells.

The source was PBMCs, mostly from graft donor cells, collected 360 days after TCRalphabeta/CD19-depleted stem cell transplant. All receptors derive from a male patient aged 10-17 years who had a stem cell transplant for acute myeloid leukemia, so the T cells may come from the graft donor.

The CDR3 region is CSAVSGGRTYEQYF. CDR3 bases: TGCAGCGCGGTTAGCGGGGGACGAACCTACGAGCAGTACTTC. This chain joins TRBV29-1 and TRBJ2-7; TRBD2 agrees at 9 bases. The CDR3 covers 14 residues. J was trimmed by 2 bases and V by 7 bases; bases with no gene match: 9. Per the germline V gene, CDR1 is SQVTM and CDR2 is ANQGSEA.

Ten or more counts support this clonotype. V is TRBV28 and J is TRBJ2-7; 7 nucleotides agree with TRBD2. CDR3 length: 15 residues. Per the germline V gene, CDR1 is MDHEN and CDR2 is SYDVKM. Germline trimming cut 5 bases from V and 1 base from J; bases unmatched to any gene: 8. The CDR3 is CASSPVLAESYEQYF. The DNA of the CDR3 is TGTGCCAGCAGTCCAGTCCTAGCGGAGTCCTACGAGCAGTACTTC.

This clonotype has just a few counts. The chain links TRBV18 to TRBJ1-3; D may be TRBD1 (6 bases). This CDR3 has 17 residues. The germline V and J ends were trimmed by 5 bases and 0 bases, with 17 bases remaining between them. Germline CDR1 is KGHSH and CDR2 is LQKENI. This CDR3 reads CASSSLPGQSSGNTIYF. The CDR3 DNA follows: TGTGCCAGCTCATCCCTCCCGGGACAATCCTCTGGAAACACCATATATTTT.

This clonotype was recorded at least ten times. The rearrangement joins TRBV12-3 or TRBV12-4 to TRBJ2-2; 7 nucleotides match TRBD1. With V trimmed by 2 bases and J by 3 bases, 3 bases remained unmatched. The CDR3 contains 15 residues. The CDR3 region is CASSLRQGDTGELFF. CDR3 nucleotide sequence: TGTGCCAGCAGTTTAAGGCAGGGGGACACCGGGGAGCTGTTTTTT.

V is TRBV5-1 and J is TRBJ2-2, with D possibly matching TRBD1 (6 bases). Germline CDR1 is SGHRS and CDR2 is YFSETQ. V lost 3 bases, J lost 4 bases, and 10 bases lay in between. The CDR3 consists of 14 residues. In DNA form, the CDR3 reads TGCGCCAGCAGCTGGGGGCCCATCACCGGGGAGCTGTTTTTT. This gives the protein CASSWGPITGELFF.

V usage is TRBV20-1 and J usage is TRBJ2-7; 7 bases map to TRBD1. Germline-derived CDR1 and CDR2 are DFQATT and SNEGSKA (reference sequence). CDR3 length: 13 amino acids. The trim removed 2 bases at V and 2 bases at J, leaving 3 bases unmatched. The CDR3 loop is CSARQGVPYEQYF. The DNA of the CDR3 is TGCAGTGCTAGACAGGGGGTCCCCTACGAGCAGTACTTC.

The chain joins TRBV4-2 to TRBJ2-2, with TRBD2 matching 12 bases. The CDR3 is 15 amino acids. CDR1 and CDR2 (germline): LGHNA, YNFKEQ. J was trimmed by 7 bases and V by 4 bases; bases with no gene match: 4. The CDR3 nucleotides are TGTGCCAGCAGCCGACTAGCGGGAGCCCTCGGGGAGCTGTTTTTT. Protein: CASSRLAGALGELFF.

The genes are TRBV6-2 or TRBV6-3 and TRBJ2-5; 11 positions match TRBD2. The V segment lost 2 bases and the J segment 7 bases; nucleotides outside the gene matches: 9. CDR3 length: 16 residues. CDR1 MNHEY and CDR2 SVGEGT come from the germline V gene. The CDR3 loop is CASSYGGLAARGTQYF. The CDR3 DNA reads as TGTGCCAGCAGTTACGGGGGACTAGCGGCCCGTGGGACCCAGTACTTC.

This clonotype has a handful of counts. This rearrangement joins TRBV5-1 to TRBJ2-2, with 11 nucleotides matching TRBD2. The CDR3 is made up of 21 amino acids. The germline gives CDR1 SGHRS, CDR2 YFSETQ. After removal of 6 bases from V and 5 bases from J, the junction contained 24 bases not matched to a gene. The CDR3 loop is CASKLQTSGIGAGRWTGELFF. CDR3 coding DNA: TGCGCCAGCAAGCTTCAGACTAGCGGGATAGGAGCGGGTCGTTGGACCGGGGAGCTGTTTTTT.

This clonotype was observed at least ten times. CDR3 sequence reads: CASSPPWGEKLFF. DNA for the CDR3: TGTGCCAGCAGCCCCCCGTGGGGAGAAAAACTGTTTTTT. V and J are TRBV7-9 and TRBJ1-4; D is uncertain. Deletions cut 5 bases from V and 8 bases from J, with 12 bases between. CDR3 size: 13 residues. The germline V gene has CDR1 SEHNR and CDR2 FQNEAQ (reference sequence).

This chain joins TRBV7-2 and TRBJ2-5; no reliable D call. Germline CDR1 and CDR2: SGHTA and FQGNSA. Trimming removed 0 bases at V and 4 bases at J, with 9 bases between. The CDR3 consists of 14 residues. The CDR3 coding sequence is TGTGCCAGCAGCTTAGCGCATGGGGTAGAGACCCAGTACTTC. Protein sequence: CASSLAHGVETQYF.

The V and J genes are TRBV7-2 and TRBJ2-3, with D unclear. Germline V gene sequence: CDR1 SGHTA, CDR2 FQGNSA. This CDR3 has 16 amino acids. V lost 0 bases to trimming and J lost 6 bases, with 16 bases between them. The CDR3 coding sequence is TGTGCCAGCAGCTTAGCGTCTGGCAGACGCATGGATACGCAGTATTTT. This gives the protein CASSLASGRRMDTQYF.

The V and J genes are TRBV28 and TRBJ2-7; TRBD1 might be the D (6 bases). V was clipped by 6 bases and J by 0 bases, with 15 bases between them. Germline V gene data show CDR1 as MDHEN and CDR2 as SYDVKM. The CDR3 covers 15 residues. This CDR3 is CASRSSGTPSYEQYF. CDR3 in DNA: TGTGCCAGCAGGTCCTCAGGGACACCCTCCTACGAGCAGTACTTC.

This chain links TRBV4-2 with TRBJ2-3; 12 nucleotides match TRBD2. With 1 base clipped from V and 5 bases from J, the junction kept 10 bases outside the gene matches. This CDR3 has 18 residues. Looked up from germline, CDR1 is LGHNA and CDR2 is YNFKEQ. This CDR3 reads CASSQGGGTSGWVDTQYF. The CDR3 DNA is TGTGCCAGCAGCCAAGGCGGCGGGACTAGCGGGTGGGTAGATACGCAGTATTTT.

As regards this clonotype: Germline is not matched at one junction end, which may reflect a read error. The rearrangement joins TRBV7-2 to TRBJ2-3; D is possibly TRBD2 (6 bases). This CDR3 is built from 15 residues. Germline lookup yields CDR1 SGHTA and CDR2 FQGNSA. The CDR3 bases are TGTGCCAGCAGCATAGCGGTACATAGCACAGATACGCAGTATTTT. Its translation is CASSIAVHSTDTQYF.

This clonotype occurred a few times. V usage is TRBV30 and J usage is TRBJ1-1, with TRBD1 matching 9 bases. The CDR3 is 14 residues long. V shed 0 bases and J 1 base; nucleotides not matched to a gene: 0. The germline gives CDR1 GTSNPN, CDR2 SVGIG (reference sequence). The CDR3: CAWSVGQGNTEAFF. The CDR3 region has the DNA TGTGCCTGGAGTGTGGGACAGGGGAACACTGAAGCTTTCTTT. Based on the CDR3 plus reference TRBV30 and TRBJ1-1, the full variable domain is SQTIHQWPATLVQPVGSPLSLECTVEGTSNPNLYWYRQAAGRGLQLLFYSVGIGQISSEVPQNLSASRPQDRQFILSSKKLLLSDSGFYLCAWSVGQGNTEAFFGQGTRLTVV.

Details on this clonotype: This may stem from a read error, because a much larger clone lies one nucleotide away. CDR3 loop: CASIPSGRVFNGQFF. CDR3 sequence (DNA): TGTGCCAGCATCCCTAGCGGGAGGGTTTTCAATGGGCAGTTCTTC. The chain carries TRBV6-2 or TRBV6-3 and TRBJ2-1, with TRBD2 matching 12 bases. Per the germline V gene, CDR1 is MNHEY and CDR2 is SVGEGT. The CDR3 is 15 amino acids.

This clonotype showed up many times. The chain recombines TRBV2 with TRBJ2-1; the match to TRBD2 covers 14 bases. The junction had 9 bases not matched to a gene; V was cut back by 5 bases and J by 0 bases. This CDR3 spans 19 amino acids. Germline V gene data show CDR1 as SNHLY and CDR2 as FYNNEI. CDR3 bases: TGTGCCAGCAGTACTATGGGACTAGCGGGGGCAAGCTCCTACAATGAGCAGTTCTTC. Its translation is CASSTMGLAGASSYNEQFF.

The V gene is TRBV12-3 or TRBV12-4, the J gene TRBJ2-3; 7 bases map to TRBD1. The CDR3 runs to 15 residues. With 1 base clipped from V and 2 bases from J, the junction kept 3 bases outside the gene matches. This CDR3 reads CASSLGQGYTDTQYF. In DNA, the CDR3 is TGTGCCAGCAGTTTAGGACAGGGATACACAGATACGCAGTATTTT.

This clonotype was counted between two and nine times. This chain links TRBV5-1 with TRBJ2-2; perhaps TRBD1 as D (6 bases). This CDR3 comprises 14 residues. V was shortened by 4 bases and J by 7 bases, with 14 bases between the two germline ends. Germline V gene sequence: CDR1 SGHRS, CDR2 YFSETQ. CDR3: CASSQTQGNGELFF. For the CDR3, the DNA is TGCGCCAGCAGCCAGACACAGGGAAACGGGGAGCTGTTTTTT.

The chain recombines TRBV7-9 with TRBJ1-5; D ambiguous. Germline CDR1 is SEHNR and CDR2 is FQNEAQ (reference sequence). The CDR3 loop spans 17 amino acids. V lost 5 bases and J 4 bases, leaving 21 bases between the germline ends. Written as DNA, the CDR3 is TGTGCCAGCAGCCCCCGAGTGGAGGGAGGGTCTAATCAGCCCCAGCATTTT. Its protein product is CASSPRVEGGSNQPQHF.

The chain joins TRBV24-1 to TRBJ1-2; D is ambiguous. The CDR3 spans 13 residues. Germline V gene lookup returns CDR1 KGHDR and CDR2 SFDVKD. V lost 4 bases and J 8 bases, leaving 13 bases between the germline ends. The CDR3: CATSEDGSLGYTF. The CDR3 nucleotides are TGTGCCACCAGTGAGGACGGATCTTTGGGCTACACCTTC.

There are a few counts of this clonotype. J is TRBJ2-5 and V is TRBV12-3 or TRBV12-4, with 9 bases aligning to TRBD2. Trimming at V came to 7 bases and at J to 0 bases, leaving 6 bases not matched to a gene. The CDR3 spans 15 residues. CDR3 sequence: CASKWTSVYQETQYF. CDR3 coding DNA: TGTGCCAGCAAGTGGACTAGCGTTTACCAAGAGACCCAGTACTTC.

CDR3 residues: CASSQVRSGITDTQYF. CDR3 in DNA: TGTGCCAGCAGCCAAGTGCGTAGCGGGATCACAGATACGCAGTATTTT. The gene calls are TRBV4-2 and TRBJ2-3, with 8 bases lining up with TRBD2. The germline gives CDR1 LGHNA, CDR2 YNFKEQ. The CDR3 runs 16 residues. J gave up 2 bases and V 1 base, and 5 bases lay outside the gene matches.

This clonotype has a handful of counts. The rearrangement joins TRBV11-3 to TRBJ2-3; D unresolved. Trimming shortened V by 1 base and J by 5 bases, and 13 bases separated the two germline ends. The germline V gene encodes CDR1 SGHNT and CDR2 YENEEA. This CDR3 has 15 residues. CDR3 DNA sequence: TGTGCCAGCAGCTTAGGGTCCAGTAGTGAAGATACGCAGTATTTT. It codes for CASSLGSSSEDTQYF.

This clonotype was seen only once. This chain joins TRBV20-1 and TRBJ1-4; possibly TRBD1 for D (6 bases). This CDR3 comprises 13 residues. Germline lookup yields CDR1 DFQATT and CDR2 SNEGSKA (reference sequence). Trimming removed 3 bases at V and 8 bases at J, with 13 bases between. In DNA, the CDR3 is TGCAGTGCTAGTTCGGGGGCAGGGGAAAAACTGTTTTTT. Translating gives CSASSGAGEKLFF.

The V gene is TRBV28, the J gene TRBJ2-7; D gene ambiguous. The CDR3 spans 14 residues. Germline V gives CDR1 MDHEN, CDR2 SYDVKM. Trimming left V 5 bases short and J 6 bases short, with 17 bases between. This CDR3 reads CASSPLRLGCEQYF. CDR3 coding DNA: TGTGCCAGCAGTCCCCTAAGGCTCGGTTGCGAGCAGTACTTC.

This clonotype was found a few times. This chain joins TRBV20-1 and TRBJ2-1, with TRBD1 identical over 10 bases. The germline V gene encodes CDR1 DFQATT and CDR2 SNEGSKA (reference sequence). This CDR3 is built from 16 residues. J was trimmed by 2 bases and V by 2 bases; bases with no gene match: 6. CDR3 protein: CSARKDDRGPYNEQFF. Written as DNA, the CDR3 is TGCAGTGCTAGAAAGGACGACAGGGGGCCCTACAATGAGCAGTTCTTC.